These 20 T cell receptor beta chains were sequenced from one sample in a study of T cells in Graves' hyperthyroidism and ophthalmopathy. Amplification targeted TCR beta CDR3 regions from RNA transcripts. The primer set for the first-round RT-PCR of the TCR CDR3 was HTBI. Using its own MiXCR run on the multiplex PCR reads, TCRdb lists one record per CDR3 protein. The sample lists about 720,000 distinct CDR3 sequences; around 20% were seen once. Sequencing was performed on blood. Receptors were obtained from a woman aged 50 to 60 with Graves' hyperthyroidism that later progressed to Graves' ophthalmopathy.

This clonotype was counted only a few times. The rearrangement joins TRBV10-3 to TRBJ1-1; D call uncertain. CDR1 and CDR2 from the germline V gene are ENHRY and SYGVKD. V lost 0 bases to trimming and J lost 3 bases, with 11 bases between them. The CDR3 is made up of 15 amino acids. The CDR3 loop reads CAISESRGADTEAFF. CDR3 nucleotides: TGTGCCATCAGTGAGTCTCGAGGAGCGGACACTGAAGCTTTCTTT.

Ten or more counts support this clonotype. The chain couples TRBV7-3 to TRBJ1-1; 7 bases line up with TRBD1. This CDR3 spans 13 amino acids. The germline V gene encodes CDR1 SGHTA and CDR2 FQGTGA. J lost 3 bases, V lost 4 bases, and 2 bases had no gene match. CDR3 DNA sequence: TGTGCCAGCAGCTCGGGACAGTACACTGAAGCTTTCTTT. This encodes CASSSGQYTEAFF.

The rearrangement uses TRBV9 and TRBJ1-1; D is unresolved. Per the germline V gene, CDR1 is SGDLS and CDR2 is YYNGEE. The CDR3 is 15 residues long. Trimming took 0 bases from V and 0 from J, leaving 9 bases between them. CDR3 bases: TGTGCCAGCAGCGTAGAGGCAGCTTTGAACACTGAAGCTTTCTTT. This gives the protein CASSVEAALNTEAFF.

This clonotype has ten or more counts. CDR3 sequence reads: CSAIPPDSYTEAFF. The CDR3 DNA reads as TGCAGTGCTATCCCCCCGGACAGCTACACTGAAGCTTTCTTT. The V call is TRBV20-1, the J call TRBJ1-1, with D perhaps TRBD1 (6 bases). Germline CDR1 is DFQATT and CDR2 is SNEGSKA (reference sequence). V was clipped by 4 bases and J by 3 bases, with 15 bases between them. The CDR3 extends over 14 amino acids.

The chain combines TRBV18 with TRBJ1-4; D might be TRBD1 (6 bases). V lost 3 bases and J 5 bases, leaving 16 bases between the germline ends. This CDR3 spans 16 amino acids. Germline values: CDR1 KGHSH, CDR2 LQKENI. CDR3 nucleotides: TGTGCCAGCTCACCGGTTTCCGGGACATCGAATGAAAAACTGTTTTTT. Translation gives CASSPVSGTSNEKLFF.

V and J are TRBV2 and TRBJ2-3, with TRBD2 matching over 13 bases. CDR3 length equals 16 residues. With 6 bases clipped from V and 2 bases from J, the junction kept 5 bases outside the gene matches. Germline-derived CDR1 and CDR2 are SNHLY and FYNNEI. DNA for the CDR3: TGTGCCAGCAGCGAGGGACTAGCGGGGCCCACAGATACGCAGTATTTT. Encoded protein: CASSEGLAGPTDTQYF.

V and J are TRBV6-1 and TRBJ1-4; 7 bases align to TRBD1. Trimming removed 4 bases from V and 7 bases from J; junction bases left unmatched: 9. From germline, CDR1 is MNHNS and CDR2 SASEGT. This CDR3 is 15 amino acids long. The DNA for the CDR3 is TGTGCCAGCAGTGGACAGGGATCAGTACGTGAAAAACTGTTTTTT. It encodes CASSGQGSVREKLFF.

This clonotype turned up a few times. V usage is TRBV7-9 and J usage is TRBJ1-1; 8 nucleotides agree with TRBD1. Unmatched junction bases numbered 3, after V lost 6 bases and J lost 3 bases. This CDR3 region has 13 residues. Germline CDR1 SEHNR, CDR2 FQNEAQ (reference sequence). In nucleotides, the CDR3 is TGTGCCAGCAGGAACAGGGGGGACACTGAAGCTTTCTTT. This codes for CASRNRGDTEAFF.

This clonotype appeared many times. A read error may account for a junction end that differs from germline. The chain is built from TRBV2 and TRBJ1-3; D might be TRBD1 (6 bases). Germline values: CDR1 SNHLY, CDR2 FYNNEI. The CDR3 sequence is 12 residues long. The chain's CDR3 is CASSDHSRDTDF. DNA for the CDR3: TGTGCCAGCAGTGATCATAGCAGGGACACCGATTTT.

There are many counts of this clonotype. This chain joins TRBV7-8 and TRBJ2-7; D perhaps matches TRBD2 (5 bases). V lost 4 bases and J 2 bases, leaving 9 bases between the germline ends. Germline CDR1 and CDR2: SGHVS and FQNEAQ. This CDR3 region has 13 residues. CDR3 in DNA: TGTGCCAGCAGCTCCGACGGGGCCTACGAGCAGTACTTC. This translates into CASSSDGAYEQYF.

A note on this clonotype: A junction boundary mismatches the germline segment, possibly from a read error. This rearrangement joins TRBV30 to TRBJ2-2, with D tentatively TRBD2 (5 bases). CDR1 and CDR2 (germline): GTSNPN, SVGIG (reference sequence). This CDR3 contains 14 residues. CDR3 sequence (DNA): TGTGCCTGGAGTGTTGGCATTAACACCGGGGAGCTGGTTTTT. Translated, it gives CAWSVGINTGELVF.

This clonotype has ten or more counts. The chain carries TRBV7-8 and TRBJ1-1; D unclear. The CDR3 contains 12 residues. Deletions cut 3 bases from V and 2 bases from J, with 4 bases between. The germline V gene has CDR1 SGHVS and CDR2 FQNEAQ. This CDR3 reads CASSFENTEAFF. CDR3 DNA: TGTGCCAGCAGCTTTGAAAACACTGAAGCTTTCTTT.

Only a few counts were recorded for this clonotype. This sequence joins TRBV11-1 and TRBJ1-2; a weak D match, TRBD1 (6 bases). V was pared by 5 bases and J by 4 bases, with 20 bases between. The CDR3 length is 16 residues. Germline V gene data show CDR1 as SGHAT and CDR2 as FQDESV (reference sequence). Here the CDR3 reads CASSLDGAGTIYGYTF. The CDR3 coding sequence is TGTGCCAGCAGCCTCGACGGGGCAGGGACAATCTATGGCTACACCTTC.

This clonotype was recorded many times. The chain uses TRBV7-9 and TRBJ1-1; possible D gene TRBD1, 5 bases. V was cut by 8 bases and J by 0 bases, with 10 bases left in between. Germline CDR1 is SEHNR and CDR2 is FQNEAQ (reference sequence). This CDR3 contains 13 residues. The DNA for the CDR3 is TGTGCCAGCGGGCCAGGGATGAACACTGAAGCTTTCTTT. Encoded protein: CASGPGMNTEAFF.

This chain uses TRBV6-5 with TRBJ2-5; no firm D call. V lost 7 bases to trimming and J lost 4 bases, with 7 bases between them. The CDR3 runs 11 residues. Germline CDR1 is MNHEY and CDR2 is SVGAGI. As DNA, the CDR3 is TGTGCCAGCACCCAAGGAGAGACCCAGTACTTC. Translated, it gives CASTQGETQYF.

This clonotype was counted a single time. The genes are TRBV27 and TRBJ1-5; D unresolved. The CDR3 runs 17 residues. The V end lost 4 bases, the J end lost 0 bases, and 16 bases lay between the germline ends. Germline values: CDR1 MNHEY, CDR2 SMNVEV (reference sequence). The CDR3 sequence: CASSSHRDLNSNQPQHF. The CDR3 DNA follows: TGTGCCAGCAGTTCCCACCGGGATTTAAATAGCAATCAGCCCCAGCATTTT.

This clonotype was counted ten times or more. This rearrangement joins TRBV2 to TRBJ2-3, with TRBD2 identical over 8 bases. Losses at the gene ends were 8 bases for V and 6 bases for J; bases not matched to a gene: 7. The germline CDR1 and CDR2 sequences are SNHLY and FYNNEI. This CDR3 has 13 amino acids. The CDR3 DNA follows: TGTGCCAGCCTTCGGGGGGGTTCGGATACGCAGTATTTT. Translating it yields CASLRGGSDTQYF.

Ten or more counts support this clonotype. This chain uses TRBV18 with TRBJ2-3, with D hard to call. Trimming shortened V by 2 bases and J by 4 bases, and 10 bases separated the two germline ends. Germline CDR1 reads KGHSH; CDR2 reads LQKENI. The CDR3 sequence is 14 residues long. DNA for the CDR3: TGTGCCAGCTCACCAGATACGCGCGCAGATACGCAGTATTTT. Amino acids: CASSPDTRADTQYF.

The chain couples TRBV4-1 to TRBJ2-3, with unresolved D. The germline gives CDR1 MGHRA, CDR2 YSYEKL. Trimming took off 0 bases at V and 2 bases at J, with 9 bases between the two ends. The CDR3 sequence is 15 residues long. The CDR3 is CASSQEFRPTDTQYF. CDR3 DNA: TGCGCCAGCAGCCAAGAGTTCCGGCCCACAGATACGCAGTATTTT.

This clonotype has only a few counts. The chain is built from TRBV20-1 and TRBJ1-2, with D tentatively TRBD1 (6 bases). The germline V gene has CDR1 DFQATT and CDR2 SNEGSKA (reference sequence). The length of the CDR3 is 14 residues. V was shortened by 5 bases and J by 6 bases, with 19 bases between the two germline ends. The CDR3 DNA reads TGCAGTGCTCCTCAGGGGACTTCTAGGCATGGCTACACCTTC. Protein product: CSAPQGTSRHGYTF.